This T cell receptor (beta chain) was captured in a study of T-cell reconstitution after alpha-beta-depleted transplantation in children. This clonotype has only a few counts. The antigen remains undetermined. Study-wide findings and caveats: There were reportedly several hundred expanded graft clones from which alpha-beta T cells came about two months after transplant.

Preparing the TCRbeta library involved the use of unique molecular identifiers. TCRdb reprocessed the PCR reads via MiXCR and lists one record per CDR3 protein. The profile shows fewer than 400,000 distinct CDR3 sequences, over 20% of them singletons. Germline lookup yields CDR1 SGHTA and CDR2 FQGTGA. This CDR3 has 13 amino acids. The ends were cut back, 5 bases at V and 1 base at J, with 8 bases in the middle. The specimen comprised PBMCs, mostly from graft donor cells, sampled 180 days after TCRalphabeta/CD19-depleted stem cell transplant. This chain uses TRBV7-3 with TRBJ1-1; the D gene is possibly TRBD1 (5 bases). The receptor's source is a male patient between 5 and 17 years old who had a stem cell transplant for acute lymphoblastic leukemia, so the T cells may come from the graft donor. The CDR3 is CASSAGQNTEAFF. CDR3 bases: TGTGCCAGCAGCGCAGGACAGAACACTGAAGCTTTCTTT.